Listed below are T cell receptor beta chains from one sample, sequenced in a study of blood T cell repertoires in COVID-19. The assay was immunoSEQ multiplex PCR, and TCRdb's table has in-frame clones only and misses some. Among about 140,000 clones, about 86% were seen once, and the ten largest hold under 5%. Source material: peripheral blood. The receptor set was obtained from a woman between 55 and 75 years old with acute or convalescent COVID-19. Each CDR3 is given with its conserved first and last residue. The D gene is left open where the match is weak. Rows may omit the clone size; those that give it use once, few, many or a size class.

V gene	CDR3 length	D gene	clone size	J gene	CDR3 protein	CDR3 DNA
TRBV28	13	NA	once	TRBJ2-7	CASRVRGSYEQYF	TGTGCCAGCAGGGTCAGGGGTTCCTACGAGCAGTACTTC
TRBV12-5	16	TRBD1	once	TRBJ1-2	CATPEEKLGQGRGYTF	TGTGCTACACCCGAAGAAAAACTGGGACAGGGTAGAGGCTACACCTTC
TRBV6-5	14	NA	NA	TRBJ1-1	CASSAVRVRDEAFF	TGTGCCAGCAGCGCCGTGAGGGTGCGGGATGAAGCTTTCTTT
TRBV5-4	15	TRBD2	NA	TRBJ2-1	CASSSPRRERDEQFF	TGTGCCAGCAGCTCCCCCCGGCGGGAGAGGGATGAGCAGTTCTTC
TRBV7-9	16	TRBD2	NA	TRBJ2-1	CASSLGLAGGDNEQFF	TGTGCCAGCAGCTTAGGACTAGCGGGAGGGGACAATGAGCAGTTCTTC
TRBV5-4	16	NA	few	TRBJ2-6	CASSPTTVSGANVLTF	TGTGCCAGCAGCCCGACGACAGTCTCTGGGGCCAACGTCCTGACTTTC
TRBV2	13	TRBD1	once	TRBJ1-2	CASSNDRGVGYTF	TGTGCCAGCAGTAATGACAGGGGGGTTGGCTACACCTTC
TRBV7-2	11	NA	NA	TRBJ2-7	CASSLVDEQYF	TGTGCCAGCAGCTTAGTCGACGAGCAGTACTTC
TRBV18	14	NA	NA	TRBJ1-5	CASSPGGSNQPQHF	TGTGCCAGCTCACCAGGGGGGAGCAATCAGCCCCAGCATTTT
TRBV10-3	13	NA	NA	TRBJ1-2	CATLGQGRGGYTF	TGTGCCACCTTGGGGCAGGGGAGAGGTGGCTACACCTTC
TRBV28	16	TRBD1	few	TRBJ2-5	CASSLNLGQGQETQYF	TGTGCCAGCAGTTTAAACCTGGGACAGGGGCAAGAGACCCAGTACTTC
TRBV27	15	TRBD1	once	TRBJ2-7	CASSPGQGTFYEQYF	TGTGCCAGCAGCCCTGGACAGGGAACATTCTACGAGCAGTACTTC
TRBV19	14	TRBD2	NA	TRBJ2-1	CASSSGRSYNEQFF	TGTGCCAGTAGTAGCGGGAGGTCCTACAATGAGCAGTTCTTC
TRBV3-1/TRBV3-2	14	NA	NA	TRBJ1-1	CASSQVSGNTEAFF	TGTGCCAGCAGCCAAGTAAGCGGGAACACTGAAGCTTTCTTT
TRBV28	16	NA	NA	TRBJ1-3	CASIPFRTYSGNTIYF	TGTGCCAGCATTCCCTTTCGCACATACTCTGGAAACACCATATATTTT
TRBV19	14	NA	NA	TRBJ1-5	CASSTVPSQGPQHF	TGTGCCAGTAGTACAGTACCTTCACAGGGGCCCCAGCATTTT
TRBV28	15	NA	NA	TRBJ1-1	CASSRGRALNTEAFF	TGTGCCAGCAGTAGGGGAAGGGCTTTGAACACTGAAGCTTTCTTT
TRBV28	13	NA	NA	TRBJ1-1	CASSLQPGQLSFF	TGTGCCAGCAGTTTACAGCCAGGACAGCTATCTTTCTTT
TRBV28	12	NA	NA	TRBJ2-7	CASTPSRGEQYF	TGTGCCAGCACCCCAAGTCGGGGCGAGCAGTACTTC
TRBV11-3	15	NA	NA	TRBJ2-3	CASSLGRGLGDTQYF	TGTGCCAGCAGCTTAGGTCGAGGGCTTGGAGATACGCAGTATTTT
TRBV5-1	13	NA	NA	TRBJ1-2	CASSLSESMGYTF	TGCGCCAGCAGCTTGTCGGAGTCGATGGGCTACACCTTC
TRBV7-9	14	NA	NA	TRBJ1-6	CASSSGGHNSPLHF	TGTGCCAGCAGCTCCGGCGGACACAATTCACCCCTCCACTTT
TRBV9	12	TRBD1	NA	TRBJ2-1	CASSGTGHEQFF	TGTGCCAGCAGCGGGACAGGGCATGAGCAGTTCTTC
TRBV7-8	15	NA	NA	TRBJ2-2	CASSYLGQNTGELFF	TGTGCCAGCAGCTATTTGGGACAGAACACCGGGGAGCTGTTTTTT
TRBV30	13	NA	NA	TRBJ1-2	CAWKSGHNYGYTF	TGTGCCTGGAAGTCTGGCCACAACTATGGCTACACCTTC
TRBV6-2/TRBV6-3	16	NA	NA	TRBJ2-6	CASSPNQGVGANVLTF	TGTGCCAGCAGTCCGAACCAGGGTGTTGGGGCCAACGTCCTGACTTTC
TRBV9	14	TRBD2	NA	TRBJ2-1	CASNLAGVNNEQFF	TGTGCCAGCAATCTAGCGGGAGTAAACAATGAGCAGTTCTTC
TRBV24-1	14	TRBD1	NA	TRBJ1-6	CATSAGQTNSPLHF	TGTGCCACCAGTGCGGGACAGACTAATTCACCCCTCCACTTT
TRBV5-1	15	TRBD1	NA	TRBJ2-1	CASSIRQGILHEQFF	TGCGCCAGCAGCATACGACAGGGAATATTACATGAGCAGTTCTTC
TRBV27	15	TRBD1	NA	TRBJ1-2	CASSSRQGYNYGYTF	TGTGCCAGCAGTTCGCGACAGGGATACAACTATGGCTACACCTTC
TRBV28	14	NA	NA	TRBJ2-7	CASKGQRAGREQYF	TGTGCCAGCAAAGGCCAGAGGGCAGGTCGCGAGCAGTACTTC
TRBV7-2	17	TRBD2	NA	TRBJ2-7	CASSGKGRAGETYEQYF	TGTGCCAGCAGCGGGAAAGGAAGGGCGGGAGAGACCTACGAGCAGTACTTC
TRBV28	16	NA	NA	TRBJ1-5	CASRSGLRGTYQPQHF	TGTGCCAGCAGATCGGGACTACGCGGGACCTATCAGCCCCAGCATTTT
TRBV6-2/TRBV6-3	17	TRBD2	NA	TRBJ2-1	CASSWDKREGQVNEQFF	TGTGCCAGCAGTTGGGATAAGCGGGAGGGCCAAGTTAATGAGCAGTTCTTC
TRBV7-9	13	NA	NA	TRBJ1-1	CASSLSVNTEAFF	TGTGCCAGCAGCTTATCAGTGAACACTGAAGCTTTCTTT
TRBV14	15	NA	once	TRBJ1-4	CASSPRGRRNEKLFF	TGTGCCAGCAGCCCAAGAGGGAGACGTAATGAAAAACTGTTTTTT
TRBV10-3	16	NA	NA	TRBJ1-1	CAISSGGGHLNTEAFF	TGTGCCATCAGCAGTGGGGGGGGACATCTGAACACTGAAGCTTTCTTT